This T cell receptor (beta chain) was recorded in a study of OX40 agonist ivuxolimab in advanced cancers. The wider study: Ivuxolimab, which patients received intravenously every 2 weeks, was dosed at 0.01 to 10 mg/kg.

Profiled with immunoSEQ multiplex PCR; TCRdb holds only in-frame clones, not every one. The repertoire holds over 10,000 clones, with 75% to 85% as singletons. CDR1 is ENHRY and CDR2 is SYGVKD in the germline V gene. CDR3 length: 16 amino acids. V lost 6 bases and J lost 0, with 12 bases in between. The chain couples TRBV10-3 to TRBJ1-6; no clear D. The input for sequencing was CD4+ or CD8+ T cells sorted from blood, taken in a trial of the OX40 agonist ivuxolimab. This TCR derives from an adult with an advanced solid tumor such as melanoma, head and neck, liver or kidney cancer. CDR3 protein: CAIREDASSYNSPLHF. The CDR3 nucleotides are TGTGCCATCAGGGAGGACGCTAGCTCCTATAATTCACCCCTCCACTTT.